This T cell receptor (beta chain) was found in a study of T cells after yellow fever vaccination. The study's findings and limits: After the booster, 96% of CD4 and 75% to 90% of CD8 primary-response clones were re-detected. The secondary response peaked faster, at day 5 versus 15, but was weaker.

Universal primer sites and UMIs were introduced during 5'RACE template-switching synthesis of TCR cDNA. TCRdb re-derived calls from the 5' RACE reads in MiXCR, one entry per CDR3 protein. This sample has 170,000 or so distinct CDR3 sequences, with roughly a tenth found just once. This clonotype was found many times. Its antigen is not known. The sample in question was CD8+ T cells sorted from PBMCs, obtained 45 days after the yellow fever booster vaccination. This TCR came from a young man who received the YFV17D yellow fever vaccine.

CDR3 amino acids: CASSGTGLAKNIQYF. The CDR3, as DNA: TGTGCCAGCAGCGGAACAGGGCTAGCCAAAAACATTCAGTACTTC. This chain links TRBV5-5 with TRBJ2-4; D is perhaps TRBD1 (6 bases). Trimming removed 4 bases from V and 0 bases from J, with 11 bases in between. The CDR3 sequence is 15 residues long. CDR1 and CDR2 from the germline V gene are SGHKS and YYEKEE (reference sequence).